A single sample gave rise to the 32 T cell receptor beta chains below, sequenced in a study of cytomegalovirus exposure and HLA in healthy donors. Profiled with immunoSEQ multiplex PCR; TCRdb holds only in-frame clones, not every one. The sample lists roughly 45,000 clones; 90% to 95% were seen once. The sample taken for sequencing was PBMCs. The receptor source for this set is a woman aged 18-29 years in good health and CMV-seropositive.

The genes are TRBV9 and TRBJ2-1; tentatively, D is TRBD2 (6 bases). V lost 4 bases and J 6 bases, leaving 17 bases between the germline ends. The CDR3 contains 15 residues. CDR1 is SGDLS and CDR2 is YYNGEE in the germline V gene. CDR3 bases: TGTGCCAGCAGCCCTCGCCGACTAGGGACCAATGAGCAGTTCTTC. As protein: CASSPRRLGTNEQFF.

The chain links TRBV27 to TRBJ1-1; 7 bases are a match to TRBD1. CDR3 size: 15 residues. The trim removed 3 bases at V and 0 bases at J, leaving 4 bases unmatched. Germline CDR1 and CDR2: MNHEY and SMNVEV (reference sequence). The chain's CDR3 is CASSLTGPMNTEAFF. CDR3 coding DNA: TGTGCCAGCAGTTTGACAGGGCCTATGAACACTGAAGCTTTCTTT.

DNA of the CDR3: TGTGCCAGCAGTGAAAGTGCAGGGCGGAAAGAGACCCAGTACTTC. It encodes CASSESAGRKETQYF. The gene calls are TRBV2 and TRBJ2-5; TRBD1 might be the D (5 bases). Germline-derived CDR1 and CDR2 are SNHLY and FYNNEI. The CDR3 is made up of 15 amino acids. Trimming took off 2 bases at V and 3 bases at J, with 13 bases between the two ends.

The rearrangement joins TRBV15 to TRBJ2-3; tentatively, D is TRBD2 (5 bases). Trimming stripped 5 bases from V and 4 bases from J, with 19 bases between. Germline values: CDR1 LNHNV, CDR2 YYDKDF (reference sequence). The CDR3 totals 16 residues. Here the CDR3 reads CATSPRAVSGPDTQYF. The CDR3 coding sequence is TGTGCCACCAGCCCCCGAGCGGTCTCCGGCCCAGATACGCAGTATTTT.

The rearrangement links TRBV7-9 to TRBJ2-1; D gene ambiguous. The CDR3 runs 14 residues. Trimming cost V 7 bases and J 0 bases, with 10 bases left between them. CDR1 and CDR2 (germline): SEHNR, FQNEAQ (reference sequence). Written as DNA, the CDR3 is TGTGCCAGCAACGTCGGAGACTCCTACAATGAGCAGTTCTTC. Protein sequence: CASNVGDSYNEQFF. Based on the CDR3 plus reference TRBV7-9 and TRBJ2-1, the full variable domain is DTGVSQNPRHKITKRGQNVTFRCDPISEHNRLYWYRQTLGQGPEFLTYFQNEAQLEKSRLLSDRFSAERPKGSFSTLEIQRTEQGDSAMYLCASNVGDSYNEQFFGPGTRLTVL.

A single count supports this clone. The chain carries TRBV18 and TRBJ2-1, with TRBD1 matching over 7 bases. Trimming cost V 3 bases and J 10 bases; bases outside gene matches: 12. Germline CDR1 reads KGHSH; CDR2 reads LQKENI. The CDR3 has 15 residues. CDR3 sequence: CASSPTSTGIGEQFF. The CDR3 DNA follows: TGTGCCAGCTCACCTACTTCGACAGGGATCGGGGAGCAGTTCTTC.

The chain links TRBV5-4 to TRBJ2-1, with 7 positions matching TRBD2. This CDR3 region has 16 residues. The germline gives CDR1 SGHNT, CDR2 YYREEE (reference sequence). J lost 4 bases, V lost 3 bases, and 10 bases had no gene match. DNA of the CDR3: TGTGCCAGCAGCTCGATAACTAGCGCCTTATACAATGAGCAGTTCTTC. This sequence encodes CASSSITSALYNEQFF.

The chain is built from TRBV9 and TRBJ2-1; the D gene is possibly TRBD2 (5 bases). The CDR3 spans 15 residues. The ends were cut back, 0 bases at V and 9 bases at J, with 16 bases in the middle. Germline loops: CDR1 SGDLS, CDR2 YYNGEE. CDR3 protein: CASSVVAGSPLEQFF. CDR3 bases: TGTGCCAGCAGCGTAGTGGCGGGCAGCCCACTTGAGCAGTTCTTC. The variable domain in full, completed from reference TRBV9 and TRBJ2-1, reads DSGVTQTPKHLITATGQRVTLRCSPRSGDLSVYWYQQSLDQGLQFLIQYYNGEERAKGNILERFSAQQFPDLHSELNLSSLELGDSALYFCASSVVAGSPLEQFFGPGTRLTVL.

This rearrangement joins TRBV10-1 to TRBJ2-7, with D possibly being TRBD2 (6 bases). CDR3 size: 11 residues. Germline CDR1 WNHNN, CDR2 SYGVQD (reference sequence). The ends were cut back, 4 bases at V and 6 bases at J, with 7 bases in the middle. The chain's CDR3 is CASSAGGEQYF. CDR3 nucleotides: TGCGCCAGCAGTGCCGGGGGCGAGCAGTACTTC.

The rearrangement joins TRBV4-1 to TRBJ1-3; D not resolved. V lost 1 base to trimming and J lost 0 bases, with 10 bases between them. Germline V lookup: CDR1 MGHRA, CDR2 YSYEKL. This CDR3 contains 16 residues. This CDR3 is CASSQVLSSSGNTIYF. DNA for the CDR3: TGCGCCAGCAGCCAAGTTCTGAGTAGCTCTGGAAACACCATATATTTT.

This chain joins TRBV28 and TRBJ2-1, with 8 nucleotides matching TRBD2. The germline V gene encodes CDR1 MDHEN and CDR2 SYDVKM. The CDR3 spans 16 residues. J gave up 1 base and V 4 bases, and 6 bases lay outside the gene matches. The CDR3 DNA follows: TGTGCCAGCAGTTCACCCTTAGCGGGATCCTACAATGAGCAGTTCTTC. Encoded protein: CASSSPLAGSYNEQFF.

The chain recombines TRBV6-1 with TRBJ2-1; the match to TRBD2 covers 12 bases. V lost 2 bases to trimming and J lost 8 bases; unmatched junction nucleotides: 4. CDR3 length: 15 residues. CDR1 and CDR2 from the germline V gene are MNHNS and SASEGT. In DNA form, the CDR3 reads TGTGCCAGCAGTGAACTAGCGGGAGGGCCCCATGAGCAGTTCTTC. This translates into CASSELAGGPHEQFF.

The V and J genes are TRBV7-2 and TRBJ1-1, with D perhaps TRBD1 (6 bases). Germline V gives CDR1 SGHTA, CDR2 FQGNSA. This CDR3 contains 14 residues. Deletions cut 5 bases from V and 1 base from J, with 11 bases between. As DNA, the CDR3 is TGTGCCAGCAGCACTAGGACAGAGAACACTGAAGCTTTCTTT. This sequence encodes CASSTRTENTEAFF.

The CDR3 is CAWSSRSTGGSTEAFF. CDR3 sequence (DNA): TGTGCCTGGAGTTCCCGATCGACAGGGGGGAGCACTGAAGCTTTCTTT. The genes are TRBV30 and TRBJ1-1; 9 nucleotides match TRBD1. CDR3 size: 16 residues. Looked up from germline, CDR1 is GTSNPN and CDR2 is SVGIG (reference sequence). The ends lost 2 bases at V and 4 bases at J; junction bases unmatched: 11.

The V call is TRBV27, the J call TRBJ2-7; TRBD2 aligns across 9 bases. The CDR3 totals 16 residues. Trimming at V came to 1 base and at J to 2 bases, leaving 6 bases not matched to a gene. The germline CDR1 and CDR2 sequences are MNHEY and SMNVEV (reference sequence). The CDR3 here is CASSLLAGDTPYEQYF. The CDR3, as DNA: TGTGCCAGCAGTTTATTAGCGGGGGATACCCCCTACGAGCAGTACTTC.

This chain links TRBV19 with TRBJ2-7; 9 bases are shared with TRBD1. The CDR3 is 16 residues long. The germline CDR1 and CDR2 sequences are LNHDA and SQIVND (reference sequence). With V trimmed by 4 bases and J by 1 base, 8 bases remained unmatched. The CDR3 loop reads CASSSSGQGFSYEQYF. The CDR3 nucleotides read TGTGCCAGTAGTAGTTCAGGACAGGGGTTTTCCTACGAGCAGTACTTC.

This clone was found a few times. This chain links TRBV27 with TRBJ2-7; 15 bases align to TRBD2. CDR1 is MNHEY and CDR2 is SMNVEV in the germline V gene (reference sequence). The CDR3 contains 19 residues. Trimming at V came to 6 bases and at J to 3 bases, leaving 15 bases not matched to a gene. CDR3 coding DNA: TGTGCCAGCAGGCCTAGAGGACTAGCGGGAGGGCCGGGGGGCTACGAGCAGTACTTC. Its protein product is CASRPRGLAGGPGGYEQYF.

The rearrangement uses TRBV7-2 and TRBJ2-7; a weak D match, TRBD2 (5 bases). The CDR3 contains 14 residues. The V gene's germline CDR1 is SGHTA and CDR2 FQGNSA. The V and J ends lost 5 bases and 4 bases respectively, with 15 bases between them. CDR3 nucleotides: TGTGCCAGCAGCGCCCGGGCAAGAGGGTACGAGCAGTACTTC. Translation gives CASSARARGYEQYF.

V and J are TRBV30 and TRBJ1-4; D remains unclear. Germline lookup yields CDR1 GTSNPN and CDR2 SVGIG (reference sequence). Trimming removed 3 bases at V and 0 bases at J, with 11 bases between. This CDR3 is 15 amino acids long. CDR3 in amino acids: CAWREALATNEKLFF. CDR3 DNA sequence: TGTGCCTGGAGGGAGGCCCTTGCAACTAATGAAAAACTGTTTTTT.

The chain carries TRBV19 and TRBJ2-3, with 7 bases that match TRBD1. Germline CDR1 is LNHDA and CDR2 is SQIVND (reference sequence). The CDR3 loop spans 15 amino acids. Trimming cost V 5 bases and J 6 bases; bases outside gene matches: 11. The CDR3 sequence is CASSSLDRLLDTQYF. The CDR3 coding sequence is TGTGCCAGTAGTTCCCTGGACAGGTTGCTGGATACGCAGTATTTT.

This clone was observed a single time. This chain connects TRBV28 to TRBJ1-5, with D unresolved. The V end lost 3 bases, the J end lost 8 bases, and 20 bases lay between the germline ends. The CDR3 has 16 amino acids. The V gene's germline CDR1 is MDHEN and CDR2 SYDVKM. The CDR3 spells CASSLLWRSSKEPQHF. The CDR3 DNA reads as TGTGCCAGCAGTTTGCTTTGGAGGAGTTCCAAGGAGCCCCAGCATTTT.

This sequence joins TRBV28 and TRBJ2-7, with TRBD2 matching over 7 bases. Germline V gene sequence: CDR1 MDHEN, CDR2 SYDVKM. The CDR3 covers 17 residues. With V trimmed by 5 bases and J by 2 bases, 15 bases remained unmatched. The CDR3 protein is CASSARLTGGFTYEQYF. CDR3 DNA sequence: TGTGCCAGCAGTGCTCGATTAACGGGAGGTTTCACCTACGAGCAGTACTTC.

This clone came up once. This chain links TRBV30 with TRBJ2-1; D remains unclear. Trimming pared 2 bases from V and 9 bases from J, leaving 8 bases between. CDR1 is GTSNPN, CDR2 SVGIG, per germline (reference sequence). The CDR3 runs 11 residues. DNA for the CDR3: TGTGCCTGGAGTAGGTCGGGTGAGCAGTTCTTC. Translation gives CAWSRSGEQFF.

The chain joins TRBV6-5 to TRBJ2-1; the D gene is possibly TRBD2 (5 bases). CDR1 MNHEY and CDR2 SVGAGI come from the germline V gene. Trimming shortened V by 6 bases and J by 6 bases, and 15 bases separated the two germline ends. The CDR3 loop spans 14 amino acids. The CDR3 nucleotides read TGTGCCAGCAGCCCCGGGATTTATGCCAATGAGCAGTTCTTC. The encoded protein is CASSPGIYANEQFF.

J is TRBJ2-7 and V is TRBV6-5; D remains ambiguous. CDR1 and CDR2 (germline): MNHEY, SVGAGI. Trimming shortened V by 5 bases and J by 2 bases, and 7 bases separated the two germline ends. The CDR3 extends over 12 amino acids. The CDR3 is CASSEAPYEQYF. In DNA, the CDR3 is TGTGCCAGCAGTGAAGCCCCCTACGAGCAGTACTTC.

This chain connects TRBV11-2 to TRBJ1-1; D gene unclear. V lost 4 bases, J lost 3 bases, and 12 bases lay in between. CDR3 length: 14 amino acids. Germline assignment: CDR1 SGHAT and CDR2 FQNNGV. The CDR3 DNA reads TGTGCCAGCAGCTCCGTCCCCCCTTACACTGAAGCTTTCTTT. Protein product: CASSSVPPYTEAFF. Filled out from reference TRBV11-2 and TRBJ1-1, the complete variable domain reads EAGVAQSPRYKIIEKRQSVAFWCNPISGHATLYWYQQILGQGPKLLIQFQNNGVVDDSQLPKDRFSAERLKGVDSTLKIQPAKLEDSAVYLCASSSVPPYTEAFFGQGTRLTVV.

The V and J genes are TRBV6-1 and TRBJ2-7, with D tentatively TRBD1 (5 bases). The germline CDR1 and CDR2 sequences are MNHNS and SASEGT. This CDR3 has 14 residues. V was cut by 0 bases and J by 6 bases, with 12 bases left in between. The CDR3 loop reads CASSEAWGPSEQYF. The DNA for the CDR3 is TGTGCCAGCAGTGAAGCCTGGGGCCCCTCCGAGCAGTACTTC.

The DNA of the CDR3 is TGTGCCAGCAGCTTAATAGGGGGACTAGCGGGGGAGCAGTACTTC. It translates to CASSLIGGLAGEQYF. The gene calls are TRBV7-2 and TRBJ2-7, with TRBD2 matching over 13 bases. Unmatched junction bases numbered 5, after V lost 2 bases and J lost 7 bases. The CDR3 is 15 residues long. In germline, CDR1 is SGHTA, CDR2 FQGNSA.

The chain joins TRBV18 to TRBJ2-1, with 7 positions matching TRBD2. This CDR3 is built from 13 residues. Germline loops: CDR1 KGHSH, CDR2 LQKENI. Losses at the gene ends were 1 base for V and 9 bases for J; bases not matched to a gene: 3. The CDR3 DNA reads as TGTGCCAGCTCACCACGGGGGGGAGCTGAGCAGTTCTTC. It is translated as CASSPRGGAEQFF.

The chain employs TRBV9 and TRBJ2-2; 11 nucleotides line up with TRBD2. Germline V lookup: CDR1 SGDLS, CDR2 YYNGEE. J was trimmed by 4 bases and V by 2 bases; bases with no gene match: 7. The CDR3 is made up of 17 amino acids. CDR3 amino acids: CASSVTTSGTPTGELFF. The CDR3, as DNA: TGTGCCAGCAGCGTTACGACTAGCGGGACTCCCACCGGGGAGCTGTTTTTT.

This clone appeared a single time. The chain employs TRBV7-9 and TRBJ1-2; D ambiguous. Germline CDR1 reads SEHNR; CDR2 reads FQNEAQ (reference sequence). V lost 4 bases and J 0 bases, leaving 6 bases between the germline ends. The CDR3 sequence is 13 residues long. This chain's CDR3 is CASSYNTNYGYTF. The CDR3 DNA is TGTGCCAGCAGCTATAACACTAACTATGGCTACACCTTC.

The sample holds a few counts of this clone. The CDR3 coding sequence is TGTGCCAGCAGCCAATCCCCCAACAATGAGCAGTTCTTC. Amino acids: CASSQSPNNEQFF. This chain connects TRBV16 to TRBJ2-1; D not certain. V was clipped by 0 bases and J by 5 bases, with 5 bases between them. Germline V gene data show CDR1 as KGHSY and CDR2 as FQNENV. This CDR3 region has 13 residues.